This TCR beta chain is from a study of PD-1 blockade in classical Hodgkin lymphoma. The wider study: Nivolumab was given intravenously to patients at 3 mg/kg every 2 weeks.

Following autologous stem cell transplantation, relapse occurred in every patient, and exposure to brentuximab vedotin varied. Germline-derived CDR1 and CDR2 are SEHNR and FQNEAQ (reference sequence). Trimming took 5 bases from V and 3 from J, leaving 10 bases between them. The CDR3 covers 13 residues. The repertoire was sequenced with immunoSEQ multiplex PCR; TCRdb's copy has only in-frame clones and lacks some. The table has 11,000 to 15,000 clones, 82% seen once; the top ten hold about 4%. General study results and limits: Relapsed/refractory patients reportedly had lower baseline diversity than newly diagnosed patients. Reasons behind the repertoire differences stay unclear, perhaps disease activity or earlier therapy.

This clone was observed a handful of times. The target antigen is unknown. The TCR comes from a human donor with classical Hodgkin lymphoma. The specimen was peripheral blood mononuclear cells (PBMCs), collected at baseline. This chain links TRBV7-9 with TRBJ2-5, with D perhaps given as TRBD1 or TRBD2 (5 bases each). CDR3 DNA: TGTGCCAGCAGCCCGGGGACGAAAGAGACCCAGTACTTC. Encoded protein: CASSPGTKETQYF.